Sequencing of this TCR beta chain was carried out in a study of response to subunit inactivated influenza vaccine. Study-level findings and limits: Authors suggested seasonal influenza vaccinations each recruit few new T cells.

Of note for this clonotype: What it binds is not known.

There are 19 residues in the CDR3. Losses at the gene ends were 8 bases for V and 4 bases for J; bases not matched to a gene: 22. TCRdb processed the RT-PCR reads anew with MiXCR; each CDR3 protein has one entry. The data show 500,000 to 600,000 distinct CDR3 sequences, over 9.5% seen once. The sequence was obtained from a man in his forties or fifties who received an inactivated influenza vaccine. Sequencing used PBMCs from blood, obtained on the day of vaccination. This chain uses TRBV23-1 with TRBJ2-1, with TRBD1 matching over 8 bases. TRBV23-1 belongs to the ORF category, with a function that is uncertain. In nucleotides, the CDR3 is TGCGCCAGCTTATCCCGTGGGGTTGGTTGGGACAGGCCTTACAATGAGCAGTTCTTC. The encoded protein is CASLSRGVGWDRPYNEQFF.